The 15 T cell receptor beta chains presented below share a single source sample, sequenced in a study of T cell responses to AZD1222 COVID-19 vaccine. TCRdb keeps only in-frame clones here, not all; method: immunoSEQ multiplex PCR. This table has some 130,000 clones, roughly 93% appearing once. Source: peripheral blood, taken on day 0 of AZD1222 vaccination. These receptors all come from an adult in good health.

The J gene is TRBJ1-1, the V gene TRBV6-6; 8 bases align to TRBD1. This CDR3 spans 14 amino acids. Trimming cost V 2 bases and J 10 bases; bases outside gene matches: 9. Germline V gene sequence: CDR1 MNHNY, CDR2 SVGAGI (reference sequence). CDR3: CASSYTGQGTSAFF. The CDR3 region has the DNA TGTGCCAGCAGTTACACCGGACAGGGCACGTCAGCTTTCTTT.

This clone was counted once. Other nucleotide sequences from this sample produce the same CDR3. CDR3: CASSLGDTQYF. CDR3 nucleotides: TGTGCCAGCAGTTTAGGGGATACGCAGTATTTT. The chain links TRBV27 to TRBJ2-3, with D unclear. CDR1 is MNHEY and CDR2 is SMNVEV in the germline V gene (reference sequence). CDR3 size: 11 residues. Between the trimmed V and J ends, which lost 2 bases and 6 bases, there was a span of 3 bases.

The V gene is TRBV2, the J gene TRBJ1-1; D might be TRBD1 (6 bases). V was shortened by 3 bases and J by 11 bases, with 10 bases between the two germline ends. The CDR3 runs 11 residues. Germline loops: CDR1 SNHLY, CDR2 FYNNEI. The DNA for the CDR3 is TGTGCCAGCAGTGATAGGGGGATCGCTTTCTTT. Translation: CASSDRGIAFF.

The chain uses TRBV10-1 and TRBJ2-2; D remains ambiguous. Germline values: CDR1 WNHNN, CDR2 SYGVQD (reference sequence). CDR3 length equals 13 residues. V was cut by 10 bases and J by 4 bases, with 13 bases left in between. This CDR3 reads CAKHKGITGELFF. The CDR3 DNA reads TGCGCCAAGCACAAAGGGATCACCGGGGAGCTGTTTTTT.

The chain combines TRBV9 with TRBJ1-4; D remains unclear. Germline V CDR1 and CDR2: SGDLS, YYNGEE. The length of the CDR3 is 15 residues. V was cut by 0 bases and J by 0 bases, with 6 bases left in between. The CDR3 DNA reads as TGTGCCAGCAGCGTAGGGGCCGCAACTAATGAAAAACTGTTTTTT. Its translation is CASSVGAATNEKLFF.

This chain joins TRBV7-9 and TRBJ2-7; 7 bases are a match to TRBD1. CDR1 SEHNR and CDR2 FQNEAQ come from the germline V gene (reference sequence). The CDR3 runs 13 residues. The ends lost 8 bases at V and 3 bases at J; junction bases unmatched: 7. The CDR3 spells CASGTGVGYEQYF. The CDR3 coding sequence is TGTGCCAGCGGCACAGGGGTAGGCTACGAGCAGTACTTC.

This clone was picked up one time. This chain uses TRBV7-2 with TRBJ1-3, with 9 bases matching TRBD1. V was pared by 5 bases and J by 6 bases, with 14 bases of the junction left unmatched. This CDR3 contains 17 residues. Germline loops: CDR1 SGHTA, CDR2 FQGNSA. The DNA of the CDR3 is TGTGCCAGCAGCGTCTCGACCCCGGGACAGGGCGCAAACACCATATATTTT. It specifies CASSVSTPGQGANTIYF.

This sequence joins TRBV29-1 and TRBJ1-1; no reliable D call. There are 13 residues in the CDR3. Germline CDR1 is SQVTM and CDR2 is ANQGSEA. The V end was cut by 6 bases, the J end by 3 bases, with 14 bases between. CDR3 in DNA: TGCAGCGTCCAGCCCGACACTTACACTGAAGCTTTCTTT. Translated: CSVQPDTYTEAFF.

The V and J genes are TRBV2 and TRBJ1-4; the match to TRBD1 covers 8 bases. The CDR3 contains 15 residues. Germline lookup yields CDR1 SNHLY and CDR2 FYNNEI. The trim removed 6 bases at V and 8 bases at J, leaving 11 bases unmatched. Here the CDR3 DNA reads TGTGCCAGCAGGGCAGACAGGGGTTCTGGGGAAAAACTGTTTTTT. It is translated as CASRADRGSGEKLFF. The variable domain in full, with the rest retrieved from reference TRBV2 and TRBJ1-4, is EPEVTQTPSHQVTQMGQEVILRCVPISNHLYFYWYRQILGQKVEFLVSFYNNEISEKSEIFDDQFSVERPDGSNFTLKIRSTKLEDSAMYFCASRADRGSGEKLFFGSGTQLSVL.

The chain combines TRBV7-8 with TRBJ2-3, with D tentatively TRBD1 (5 bases). V was pared by 5 bases and J by 2 bases, with 14 bases between. Germline V lookup: CDR1 SGHVS, CDR2 FQNEAQ. The CDR3 totals 15 residues. The CDR3 is CASSPWGEITDTQYF. As DNA, the CDR3 is TGTGCCAGCAGCCCATGGGGCGAAATCACAGATACGCAGTATTTT. The complete variable domain, with remaining parts taken from reference TRBV7-8 and TRBJ2-3, reads GAGVSQSPRYKVAKRGQDVALRCDPISGHVSLFWYQQALGQGPEFLTYFQNEAQLDKSGLPSDRFFAERPEGSVSTLKIQRTQQEDSAVYLCASSPWGEITDTQYFGPGTRLTVL.

The V call is TRBV30, the J call TRBJ1-3, with a weak D call TRBD1 (5 bases). Germline loops: CDR1 GTSNPN, CDR2 SVGIG (reference sequence). There are 15 residues in the CDR3. V dropped 1 base and J dropped 0 bases, with 10 bases sitting between them. CDR3 nucleotide sequence: TGTGCCTGGAGTGAGCCAGGACACTCTGGAAACACCATATATTTT. Encoded protein: CAWSEPGHSGNTIYF. Variable domain in full (rest from reference TRBV30 and TRBJ1-3): SQTIHQWPATLVQPVGSPLSLECTVEGTSNPNLYWYRQAAGRGLQLLFYSVGIGQISSEVPQNLSASRPQDRQFILSSKKLLLSDSGFYLCAWSEPGHSGNTIYFGEGSWLTVV.

This clone was counted only a few times. V gene TRBV28 combines with J gene TRBJ1-1; D unclear. Germline CDR1 MDHEN, CDR2 SYDVKM. CDR3 length: 16 residues. The V and J ends lost 5 bases and 0 bases respectively, with 16 bases between them. CDR3 loop: CASSPPGGLMNTEAFF. In DNA, the CDR3 is TGTGCCAGCAGTCCCCCGGGCGGTTTAATGAACACTGAAGCTTTCTTT.

The V call is TRBV27, the J call TRBJ2-1; D not resolved. The CDR3 sequence is 12 residues long. CDR1 and CDR2 (germline): MNHEY, SMNVEV (reference sequence). V lost 5 bases and J lost 11, with 13 bases in between. The CDR3 here is CASSPRLEKQFF. CDR3 nucleotide sequence: TGTGCCAGCAGTCCGAGGCTAGAGAAGCAGTTCTTC.

The chain uses TRBV11-2 and TRBJ2-5, with D perhaps TRBD1 (5 bases). This CDR3 has 14 amino acids. The V end was cut by 3 bases, the J end by 2 bases, with 10 bases between. Germline lookup yields CDR1 SGHAT and CDR2 FQNNGV. The CDR3 reads CASSFSGIQETQYF. CDR3 nucleotide sequence: TGTGCCAGCAGCTTCTCAGGGATTCAAGAGACCCAGTACTTC.

The gene calls are TRBV4-2 and TRBJ2-7, with TRBD2 matching over 7 bases. This CDR3 is built from 16 residues. Looked up from germline, CDR1 is LGHNA and CDR2 is YNFKEQ. V trimming: 3 bases; J trimming: 3 bases; junction bases outside the gene matches: 11. CDR3 residues: CASSQGTSGGFYEQYF. The CDR3 DNA reads as TGTGCCAGCAGCCAGGGAACGTCGGGAGGTTTCTACGAGCAGTACTTC.